The 2 T cell receptor beta chains presented below share a single source sample, sequenced in a study of human T cells and chemical hapten exposure. TCRdb analysed the RACE reads with MiXCR anew, one entry per CDR3 protein. The sample includes 45,000 to 70,000 distinct CDR3 sequences, about 9.3% of them seen just once. Noted time point: patch test 1, 2 weeks after DPC sensitization. Sample treatment: therapeutic diphenylcyclopropenone sensitization with weekly scalp DPC. The input for sequencing was whole blood, taken in connection with sensitization to the hapten diphenylcyclopropenone (DPC). The source of these receptors is a woman aged 40-49 years with alopecia areata. Some clones in this sample may be carry-over from other donors' samples.

This clonotype has ten or more counts. The chain is built from TRBV5-4 and TRBJ1-1; TRBD1 aligns across 8 bases. V lost 8 bases to trimming and J lost 1 base; unmatched junction nucleotides: 7. CDR1 is SGHNT, CDR2 YYREEE, per germline (reference sequence). The CDR3 sequence is 14 residues long. The CDR3 sequence is CASLPGGRNTEAFF. CDR3 nucleotide sequence: TGTGCCAGTTTACCAGGGGGCAGGAACACTGAAGCTTTCTTT.

CDR3 DNA sequence: TGTGCCAGCAGCGACCCCGACAGGGAGAAGATCTATGGCTACACCTTC. The encoded protein is CASSDPDREKIYGYTF. V and J are TRBV9 and TRBJ1-2; TRBD1 aligns across 7 bases. Germline V gene data show CDR1 as SGDLS and CDR2 as YYNGEE. After removal of 3 bases from V and 4 bases from J, the junction contained 12 bases not matched to a gene. This CDR3 spans 16 amino acids.